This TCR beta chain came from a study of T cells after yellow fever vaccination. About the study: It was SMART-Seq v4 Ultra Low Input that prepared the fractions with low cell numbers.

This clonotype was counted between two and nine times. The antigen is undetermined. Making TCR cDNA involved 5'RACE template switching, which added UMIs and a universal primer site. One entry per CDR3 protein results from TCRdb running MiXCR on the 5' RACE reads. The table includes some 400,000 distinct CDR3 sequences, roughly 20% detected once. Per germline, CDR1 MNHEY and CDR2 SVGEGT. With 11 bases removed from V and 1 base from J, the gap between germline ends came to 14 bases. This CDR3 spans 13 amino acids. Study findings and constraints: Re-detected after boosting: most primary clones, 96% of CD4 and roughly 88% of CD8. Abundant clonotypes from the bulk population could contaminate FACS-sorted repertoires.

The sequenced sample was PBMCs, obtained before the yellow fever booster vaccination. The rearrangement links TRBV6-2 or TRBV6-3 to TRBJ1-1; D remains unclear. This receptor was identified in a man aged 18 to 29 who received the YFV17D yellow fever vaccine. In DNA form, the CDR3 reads TGTGCCGGTAAGCAGTGGAGGAACACTGAAGCTTTCTTT. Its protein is CAGKQWRNTEAFF.